These 27 T cell receptor beta chains were sequenced from one sample in a study of T-cell reconstitution after alpha-beta-depleted transplantation in children (dated by TCRdb to 2015 to 2016). To prepare the library, PCR was applied. The listed sequencing device is Illumina HiSeq 2500. To normalize quantification of the TCRbeta repertoire, the TCR libraries were built with molecular barcoding that relied on unique molecular identifiers. TCRdb reran the public reads through fastp at Q25 and MiXCR, keeping productive beta chains. All rows with the same CDR3 protein become a single entry with the most common DNA and genes. The sample has some 840,000 distinct CDR3 sequences on record, less than 20% of them singletons. The top ten constitute about 5% of the sample. The sample's treatment or condition label is to be understood as: allogeneic hematopoietic cell transplantation with graft depleted of TCRalphabeta T cells and CD19 B cells.

The source was PBMCs, mostly from graft donor cells, collected 360 days after TCRalphabeta/CD19-depleted stem cell transplant. The receptor source for this set is a male patient between 5 and 17 years old who had a stem cell transplant for acute lymphoblastic leukemia, so the T cells may come from the graft donor.

The CDR3 DNA follows: TGCGCCAGCAGCGGGACTTTTAGCACAGATACGCAGTATTTT. It encodes CASSGTFSTDTQYF. The chain links TRBV5-1 to TRBJ2-3; TRBD2 is a possible D gene (6 bases). CDR3 length: 14 amino acids. V lost 4 bases, J lost 0 bases, and 9 bases lay in between. Per the germline V gene, CDR1 is SGHRS and CDR2 is YFSETQ.

The chain is built from TRBV12-3 or TRBV12-4 and TRBJ2-5; either TRBD1 or TRBD2 may fit D (5 bases each). The germline V and J ends were trimmed by 6 bases and 5 bases, with 13 bases remaining between them. The CDR3 runs to 13 residues. The DNA of the CDR3 is TGTGCCAGCAGGCTACAGGACTTGGAGACCCAGTACTTC. Protein: CASRLQDLETQYF.

This clonotype came up many times. The V call is TRBV7-8, the J call TRBJ2-5, with TRBD1 matching 11 bases. Germline-derived CDR1 and CDR2 are SGHVS and FQNEAQ. After removal of 0 bases from V and 3 bases from J, the junction contained 6 bases not matched to a gene. The CDR3 extends over 17 amino acids. The CDR3 region is CASSLAGTGGVKETQYF. The DNA for the CDR3 is TGTGCCAGCAGCTTAGCCGGGACAGGGGGTGTCAAAGAGACCCAGTACTTC.

This clonotype was seen ten or more times. The DNA for the CDR3 is TGTGCCAGCCTTGGACGCAAGAGCTCCTACAATGAGCAGTTCTTC. Translating gives CASLGRKSSYNEQFF. This sequence joins TRBV2 and TRBJ2-1; D remains ambiguous. V lost 8 bases, J lost 0 bases, and 14 bases lay in between. Germline-derived CDR1 and CDR2 are SNHLY and FYNNEI. The CDR3 extends over 15 amino acids.

This clonotype was counted between two and nine times. CDR3 protein: CATSRSNEQFF. CDR3 DNA sequence: TGTGCCACCTCTAGGAGTAATGAGCAGTTCTTC. The chain has TRBV24-1 and TRBJ2-1; D not resolved. CDR1 and CDR2 from the germline V gene are KGHDR and SFDVKD. The V end was cut by 9 bases, the J end by 7 bases, with 9 bases between. The CDR3 has 11 residues.

The chain joins TRBV11-2 to TRBJ2-3, with a tentative D call TRBD1 (6 bases). From germline, CDR1 is SGHAT and CDR2 FQNNGV. The CDR3 totals 18 residues. V lost 5 bases and J 10 bases, leaving 31 bases between the germline ends. The chain's CDR3 is CASSTFQGQPAPGFPQYF. CDR3 nucleotide sequence: TGTGCCAGCAGCACATTCCAAGGACAGCCTGCCCCGGGATTTCCGCAGTATTTT.

This chain joins TRBV6-2 or TRBV6-3 and TRBJ2-3; 10 bases are shared with TRBD2. This CDR3 comprises 20 residues. CDR1 and CDR2 from the germline V gene are MNHEY and SVGEGT. The ends lost 2 bases at V and 0 bases at J; junction bases unmatched: 14. The chain's CDR3 is CASSYDTIRAGGPSTDTQYF. DNA for the CDR3: TGTGCCAGCAGTTACGATACGATAAGAGCGGGAGGGCCTAGCACAGATACGCAGTATTTT.

The chain uses TRBV11-2 and TRBJ2-7; 9 positions agree with TRBD1. Germline values: CDR1 SGHAT, CDR2 FQNNGV. There are 17 residues in the CDR3. Losses at the gene ends were 5 bases for V and 1 base for J; bases not matched to a gene: 12. The CDR3, as DNA: TGTGCCAGCAGCCCGGGGGCCGGGACAGGGTTATCCTACGAGCAGTACTTC. This gives the protein CASSPGAGTGLSYEQYF.

This clonotype was seen a handful of times. The genes are TRBV7-2 and TRBJ1-5; TRBD1 might be the D (5 bases). CDR3 length: 16 residues. Trimming stripped 5 bases from V and 10 bases from J, with 24 bases between. Germline CDR1 and CDR2: SGHTA and FQGNSA. The CDR3 region has the DNA TGTGCCAGCAGCCCCCAGAGGATTGGGGCAATGGGCCCCCAGCATTTT. Its protein product is CASSPQRIGAMGPQHF.

The J gene is TRBJ2-2, the V gene TRBV7-8; TRBD2 matches at 7 bases. The length of the CDR3 is 17 residues. Germline V gives CDR1 SGHVS, CDR2 FQNEAQ. V lost 1 base and J lost 0; bases outside the gene matches: 5. CDR3 coding DNA: TGTGCCAGCAGCTTAGTTCCGGCGGGGGCGAACACCGGGGAGCTGTTTTTT. Encoded protein: CASSLVPAGANTGELFF.

This clonotype was found many times. This chain links TRBV20-1 with TRBJ2-1, with TRBD2 matching over 12 bases. Germline CDR1 and CDR2: DFQATT and SNEGSKA (reference sequence). V dropped 6 bases and J dropped 4; count of bases not matched to a gene: 4. This CDR3 comprises 14 residues. CDR3 protein: CSAKLAGGYNEQFF. The CDR3 nucleotides read TGCAGTGCAAAACTAGCGGGGGGATACAATGAGCAGTTCTTC.

This clonotype was seen a handful of times. This sequence joins TRBV7-6 and TRBJ2-3, with 8 bases identical to TRBD1. This CDR3 spans 15 amino acids. V was pared by 5 bases and J by 4 bases, with 8 bases of the junction left unmatched. Germline CDR1 is SGHVS and CDR2 is FNYEAQ. The DNA for the CDR3 is TGTGCCAGCAGCCTTATGACAGGGGTCGCAGATACGCAGTATTTT. Protein sequence: CASSLMTGVADTQYF.

This clonotype occurred a few times. The chain is built from TRBV29-1 and TRBJ1-2; 7 bases are shared with TRBD1. J was trimmed by 4 bases and V by 2 bases; bases with no gene match: 4. Germline-derived CDR1 and CDR2 are SQVTM and ANQGSEA. The CDR3 has 13 amino acids. The CDR3 DNA reads as TGCAGCGTTGAATGGGGACAGCTCTATGGCTACACCTTC. This codes for CSVEWGQLYGYTF.

This clonotype was seen a handful of times. V gene TRBV4-2 combines with J gene TRBJ2-7, with 9 bases matching TRBD1. V dropped 9 bases and J dropped 7; count of bases not matched to a gene: 13. This CDR3 spans 14 amino acids. The germline CDR1 and CDR2 sequences are LGHNA and YNFKEQ. CDR3 sequence (DNA): TGTGCCAGTCGTTCCACAGGGGGCCCTAGGGAGCAGTACTTC. Protein product: CASRSTGGPREQYF.

The chain joins TRBV6-2 or TRBV6-3 to TRBJ1-2; 8 positions agree with TRBD1. The CDR3 extends over 14 amino acids. The trim removed 6 bases at V and 4 bases at J, leaving 7 bases unmatched. Germline lookup yields CDR1 MNHEY and CDR2 SVGEGT. CDR3 in DNA: TGTGCCAGCAGACCACAGGGGGAAGTCTATGGCTACACCTTC. It specifies CASRPQGEVYGYTF.

The V gene is TRBV27, the J gene TRBJ2-7, with D perhaps TRBD2 (6 bases). This CDR3 is built from 15 residues. CDR1 is MNHEY, CDR2 SMNVEV, per germline (reference sequence). Trimming stripped 0 bases from V and 3 bases from J, with 12 bases between. The DNA for the CDR3 is TGTGCCAGCAGTTTATCGCGGGGAAAACTCTACGAGCAGTACTTC. Its translation is CASSLSRGKLYEQYF.

The chain carries TRBV12-3 or TRBV12-4 and TRBJ2-1; tentatively, D is TRBD1 (6 bases). The CDR3 has 14 residues. Trimming pared 5 bases from V and 5 bases from J, leaving 13 bases between. The CDR3 protein is CASSRDTPNNEQFF. CDR3 in DNA: TGTGCCAGCAGTCGGGACACTCCTAACAATGAGCAGTTCTTC.

This clonotype was observed at least ten times. The chain joins TRBV29-1 to TRBJ1-4; tentatively, D is TRBD1 (5 bases). The V end lost 2 bases, the J end lost 3 bases, and 7 bases lay between the germline ends. The CDR3 spans 13 residues. Germline V gene data show CDR1 as SQVTM and CDR2 as ANQGSEA. CDR3 nucleotide sequence: TGCAGCGTTGAAAGGGGTTCTAATGAAAAACTGTTTTTT. Protein product: CSVERGSNEKLFF.

This clonotype was recorded at least ten times. The chain uses TRBV18 and TRBJ2-5, with 8 bases that match TRBD2. V lost 5 bases, J lost 5 bases, and 7 bases stayed unmatched. CDR3 length: 14 amino acids. Germline CDR1 and CDR2: KGHSH and LQKENI. In DNA, the CDR3 is TGTGCCAGCTCAACCAACAGCGGGAGTGAGACCCAGTACTTC. Its translation is CASSTNSGSETQYF.

V usage is TRBV10-1 and J usage is TRBJ2-3; TRBD2 agrees at 7 bases. CDR1 is WNHNN and CDR2 is SYGVQD in the germline V gene (reference sequence). CDR3 length equals 21 residues. The V and J ends lost 3 bases and 1 base, in that order; junction bases with no gene match: 22. CDR3 sequence: CASSDYDYAGARADGTDTQYF. DNA of the CDR3: TGCGCCAGCAGTGATTATGACTACGCGGGAGCCCGAGCTGATGGCACAGATACGCAGTATTTT.

CDR3 nucleotides: TGCGCCAGCAGCCAATGGACAGGAGAAGGCGAGCAGTACTTC. Its translation: CASSQWTGEGEQYF. The chain combines TRBV5-1 with TRBJ2-7, with TRBD1 matching over 7 bases. CDR3 length: 14 amino acids. The germline V gene encodes CDR1 SGHRS and CDR2 YFSETQ. V dropped 4 bases and J dropped 6; count of bases not matched to a gene: 10.

This clonotype was detected only a few times. CDR3 bases: TGTGCCAGTCCTCGGACAGGAAAGAACACTGAAGCTTTCTTT. Residues: CASPRTGKNTEAFF. The chain combines TRBV2 with TRBJ1-1, with 7 bases matching TRBD1. The V segment lost 9 bases and the J segment 1 base; nucleotides outside the gene matches: 8. The CDR3 totals 14 residues. Per germline, CDR1 SNHLY and CDR2 FYNNEI.

This clonotype has just a few counts. This sequence joins TRBV5-8 and TRBJ1-2; D unclear. There are 12 residues in the CDR3. Trimming took off 2 bases at V and 5 bases at J, with 7 bases between the two ends. Germline V gives CDR1 SGHTS, CDR2 YDEGEE. Here the CDR3 reads CASSFSDYGYTF. CDR3 DNA: TGTGCCAGCAGCTTTAGTGATTATGGCTACACCTTC. Combining the CDR3 with reference TRBV5-8 and TRBJ1-2 gives the whole variable domain EAGVTQSPTHLIKTRGQQATLRCSPISGHTSVYWYQQALGLGLQFLLWYDEGEERNRGNFPPRFSGRQFPNYSSELNVNALELEDSALYLCASSFSDYGYTFGSGTRLTVV.

The chain has TRBV29-1 and TRBJ1-1; TRBD1 matches at 10 bases. This CDR3 comprises 14 residues. V was pared by 7 bases and J by 10 bases, with 15 bases of the junction left unmatched. CDR1 and CDR2 from the germline V gene are SQVTM and ANQGSEA. The CDR3 nucleotides are TGCAGCGGCCGGGACAGGGGTGTTTCGAGCGGAGCTTTCTTT. Residues: CSGRDRGVSSGAFF.

A few counts support this clonotype. The chain uses TRBV7-9 and TRBJ2-1; D call uncertain. In germline, CDR1 is SEHNR, CDR2 FQNEAQ (reference sequence). The ends were cut back, 1 base at V and 5 bases at J, with 6 bases in the middle. The CDR3 contains 13 residues. Written as DNA, the CDR3 is TGTGCCAGCAGCTTAGTGAACAACAATGAGCAGTTCTTC. It translates to CASSLVNNNEQFF. The full variable domain, in which reference TRBV7-9 and TRBJ2-1 provide the parts outside the CDR3, is DTGVSQNPRHKITKRGQNVTFRCDPISEHNRLYWYRQTLGQGPEFLTYFQNEAQLEKSRLLSDRFSAERPKGSFSTLEIQRTEQGDSAMYLCASSLVNNNEQFFGPGTRLTVL.

This sequence joins TRBV29-1 and TRBJ2-3; a possible D gene is TRBD2 (5 bases). The CDR3 runs to 13 residues. Germline loops: CDR1 SQVTM, CDR2 ANQGSEA. Trimming took 6 bases from V and 0 from J, leaving 10 bases between them. The CDR3 loop is CSVSAASTDTQYF. CDR3 in DNA: TGCAGCGTATCAGCGGCTAGCACAGATACGCAGTATTTT.

The gene calls are TRBV7-8 and TRBJ2-1, with D possibly TRBD2 on 6 matching bases. The germline V gene has CDR1 SGHVS and CDR2 FQNEAQ. V was trimmed by 3 bases and J by 2 bases, leaving 14 bases between them. The CDR3 is 16 residues long. This CDR3 is CASSFGGGIAYNEQFF. Written as DNA, the CDR3 is TGTGCCAGCAGCTTTGGTGGCGGGATAGCCTACAATGAGCAGTTCTTC.